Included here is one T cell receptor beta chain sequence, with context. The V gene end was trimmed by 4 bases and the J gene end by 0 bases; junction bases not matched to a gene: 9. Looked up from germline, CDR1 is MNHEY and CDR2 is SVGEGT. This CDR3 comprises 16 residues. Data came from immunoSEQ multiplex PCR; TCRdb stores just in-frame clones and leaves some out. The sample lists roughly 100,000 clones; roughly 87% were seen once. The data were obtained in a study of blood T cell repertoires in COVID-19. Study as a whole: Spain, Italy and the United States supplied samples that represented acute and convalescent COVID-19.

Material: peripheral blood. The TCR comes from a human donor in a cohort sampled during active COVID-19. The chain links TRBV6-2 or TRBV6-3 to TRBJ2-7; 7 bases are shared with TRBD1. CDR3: CASSFNRDSFSYEQYF. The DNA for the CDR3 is TGTGCCAGCAGTTTCAATAGGGACAGCTTCTCCTACGAGCAGTACTTC.